The 27 T cell receptor beta chains below come from one sample, sequenced in a study of sequential checkpoint blockade in melanoma. As to treatment: randomized to nivolumab then ipilimumab (arm A) or the reverse (arm B). Method: immunoSEQ multiplex PCR; TCRdb's copy keeps in-frame clones and lacks some. The data contain roughly 6,200 clones, 21% of them singletons. This specimen consisted of tumor tissue (inferred from file names), obtained from a patient given nivolumab and ipilimumab in sequence. The source is a human donor with melanoma.

The CDR3 is CASSPVTGIATYEQYF. In DNA, the CDR3 is TGTGCCAGCAGCCCCGTGACAGGGATCGCGACCTACGAGCAGTACTTC. The chain is built from TRBV11-3 and TRBJ2-7; 7 bases align to TRBD1. With V trimmed by 5 bases and J by 2 bases, 12 bases remained unmatched. The CDR3 loop spans 16 amino acids. Germline V gives CDR1 SGHNT, CDR2 YENEEA.

This clone has more than one count but fewer than ten. The V gene is TRBV19, the J gene TRBJ2-5, with 7 nucleotides matching TRBD2. This CDR3 has 18 amino acids. The J segment lost 0 bases and the V segment lost 5 bases, leaving 15 bases of the junction unmatched. CDR1 and CDR2 from the germline V gene are LNHDA and SQIVND (reference sequence). Here the CDR3 reads CASSQRGPLIMYQETQYF. CDR3 nucleotide sequence: TGTGCCAGTAGTCAGCGGGGACCATTGATTATGTACCAAGAGACCCAGTACTTC.

V usage is TRBV11-3 and J usage is TRBJ1-4, with D tentatively TRBD1 (5 bases). The germline V and J ends were trimmed by 1 base and 5 bases, with 8 bases remaining between them. The germline CDR1 and CDR2 sequences are SGHNT and YENEEA. The CDR3 totals 14 residues. The DNA for the CDR3 is TGTGCCAGCAGCTTAGGCGGGGGGAATGAAAAACTGTTTTTT. Translation gives CASSLGGGNEKLFF.

This clone was seen many times. The V gene is TRBV9, the J gene TRBJ2-7; tentatively, D is TRBD2 (6 bases). Between the trimmed V and J ends, which lost 0 bases and 2 bases, there was a span of 9 bases. The CDR3 length is 14 residues. Germline loops: CDR1 SGDLS, CDR2 YYNGEE. The CDR3 protein is CASSVGDSAYEQYF. CDR3 DNA sequence: TGTGCCAGCAGCGTAGGGGACTCCGCCTACGAGCAGTACTTC.

This clone was observed many times. The chain couples TRBV11-3 to TRBJ1-2; no clear D gene. V lost 0 bases and J 4 bases, leaving 12 bases between the germline ends. This CDR3 is built from 15 residues. The germline gives CDR1 SGHNT, CDR2 YENEEA. The CDR3, as DNA: TGTGCCAGCAGCTTAGATCTTTTGTGGGGCTATGGCTACACCTTC. Its protein is CASSLDLLWGYGYTF. The complete variable domain, with remaining parts taken from reference TRBV11-3 and TRBJ1-2, reads EAGVVQSPRYKIIEKKQPVAFWCNPISGHNTLYWYLQNLGQGPELLIRYENEEAVDDSQLPKDRFSAERLKGVDSTLKIQPAELGDSAVYLCASSLDLLWGYGYTFGSGTRLTVV.

This clone is medium-sized in the sample. The chain employs TRBV11-3 and TRBJ2-3; possible D gene TRBD2, 6 bases. Germline V lookup: CDR1 SGHNT, CDR2 YENEEA. The CDR3 is made up of 17 amino acids. V lost 5 bases and J lost 1, with 19 bases in between. The CDR3: CASSQRGTFIGTDTQYF. For the CDR3, the DNA is TGTGCCAGCAGCCAACGGGGGACGTTTATCGGCACAGATACGCAGTATTTT.

The sample holds many counts of this clone. The chain employs TRBV6-8 and TRBJ2-7; possibly TRBD1 or TRBD2 for D (5 bases each). This CDR3 is built from 16 residues. Germline V gene data show CDR1 as MNHGY and CDR2 as SAAAGT. The V end was cut by 2 bases, the J end by 3 bases, with 17 bases between. As DNA, the CDR3 is TGTGCCAGCAGTTACGACAGCGGTCCTCGTCTCTACGAGCAGTACTTC. It codes for CASSYDSGPRLYEQYF.

The CDR3 reads CASSVQAFGHSTDTQYF. The CDR3 coding sequence is TGTGCCAGCAGCGTACAAGCTTTTGGACATAGCACAGATACGCAGTATTTT. The V and J genes are TRBV7-6 and TRBJ2-3; a weak D match, TRBD1 (5 bases). Looked up from germline, CDR1 is SGHVS and CDR2 is FNYEAQ. V gave up 5 bases and J gave up 0 bases, with 18 bases separating them. The CDR3 extends over 17 amino acids.

This clone is large by share. This sequence joins TRBV11-3 and TRBJ1-3, with D possibly TRBD1 on 6 matching bases. The V gene's germline CDR1 is SGHNT and CDR2 YENEEA. The CDR3 runs to 17 residues. V shed 7 bases and J shed 0 bases, with 19 bases lying between them. In DNA, the CDR3 is TGTGCCAGCACCCTGGGGGGACAACTGCTCTCTGGAAACACCATATATTTT. It encodes CASTLGGQLLSGNTIYF.

A few counts support this clone. The chain couples TRBV6-8 to TRBJ1-5, with 7 bases identical to TRBD1. This CDR3 has 15 amino acids. CDR1 is MNHGY and CDR2 is SAAAGT in the germline V gene. V shed 6 bases and J 4 bases; nucleotides not matched to a gene: 9. The CDR3 coding sequence is TGTGCCAGCAGCCAGGGGGGGTTAGTGAATCAGCCCCAGCATTTT. Protein product: CASSQGGLVNQPQHF.

The chain carries TRBV29-1 and TRBJ2-5, with D possibly TRBD2 on 6 matching bases. CDR1 is SQVTM and CDR2 is ANQGSEA in the germline V gene. The CDR3 is 13 residues long. V was pared by 6 bases and J by 4 bases, with 15 bases between. The CDR3 region has the DNA TGCAGCGTCCGACTAGTAATGGGAGAGACCCAGTACTTC. Translation: CSVRLVMGETQYF.

This clone has only a few counts. The gene calls are TRBV1 and TRBJ1-5. TRBV1 is an annotated pseudogene. The CDR3 extends over 15 amino acids. The DNA for the CDR3 is TGCGCCAGCAGCCAAGTGGACGGTAGCAATCAGCCCCAGCATTTT. Its protein product is CASSQVDGSNQPQHF.

This clone is labeled medium-sized. At the DNA level, this CDR3 is encoded by other sequences in the same sample as well. As DNA, the CDR3 is TGTGCCAGTAGTATTACTAGCGGGAATTACAATGAGCAGTTCTTC. As protein: CASSITSGNYNEQFF. The gene calls are TRBV19 and TRBJ2-1, with TRBD2 identical over 10 bases. J was trimmed by 4 bases and V by 3 bases; bases with no gene match: 3. Germline CDR1 is LNHDA and CDR2 is SQIVND (reference sequence). This CDR3 comprises 15 residues.

In its sample, this clone is medium-sized. V and J are TRBV19 and TRBJ2-2, with unresolved D. The CDR3 runs to 14 residues. Trimming took 1 base from V and 4 from J, leaving 7 bases between them. The V gene's germline CDR1 is LNHDA and CDR2 SQIVND (reference sequence). CDR3 nucleotide sequence: TGTGCCAGTAGTATAGGACCTTTCACCGGGGAGCTGTTTTTT. This gives the protein CASSIGPFTGELFF.

This clone was counted ten times or more. The rearrangement uses TRBV11-3 and TRBJ1-2; the match to TRBD1 covers 7 bases. The V and J ends lost 3 bases and 3 bases, in that order; junction bases with no gene match: 7. This CDR3 has 15 residues. The V gene's germline CDR1 is SGHNT and CDR2 YENEEA. Here the CDR3 reads CASSLGDSPYYGYTF. CDR3 DNA: TGTGCCAGCAGCTTGGGGGACAGTCCCTACTATGGCTACACCTTC.

By sample share, this clone is medium-sized (0.01 to 0.1%). This rearrangement joins TRBV9 to TRBJ1-2; D call uncertain. This CDR3 spans 14 amino acids. Trimming pared 0 bases from V and 9 bases from J, leaving 15 bases between. Germline assignment: CDR1 SGDLS and CDR2 YYNGEE. In DNA form, the CDR3 reads TGTGCCAGCAGCGTAGTAGGACGCGGGGATAGCTACACCTTC. The encoded protein is CASSVVGRGDSYTF.

This clone was found a few times. The V call is TRBV11-3, the J call TRBJ1-5; D perhaps matches TRBD1 (5 bases). Germline CDR1 reads SGHNT; CDR2 reads YENEEA. Trimming cost V 5 bases and J 6 bases, with 20 bases left between them. This CDR3 region has 16 residues. The CDR3: CASSTTGSGGSQPQHF. CDR3 bases: TGTGCCAGCAGCACAACAGGATCCGGAGGGAGTCAGCCCCAGCATTTT.

The chain joins TRBV19 to TRBJ1-5; 7 bases fit TRBD1. The V gene end was trimmed by 7 bases and the J gene end by 3 bases; junction bases not matched to a gene: 9. Germline assignment: CDR1 LNHDA and CDR2 SQIVND (reference sequence). The CDR3 covers 15 residues. CDR3 nucleotide sequence: TGTGCCAGTACCCTGGACAGGTTTAACAATCAGCCCCAGCATTTT. This sequence encodes CASTLDRFNNQPQHF.

The sample holds many counts of this clone. The rearrangement joins TRBV11-3 to TRBJ1-4; 11 positions agree with TRBD1. V lost 5 bases, J lost 8 bases, and 7 bases stayed unmatched. Germline lookup yields CDR1 SGHNT and CDR2 YENEEA. This CDR3 has 15 amino acids. The CDR3 bases are TGTGCCAGCAGCAAGGGACAGGGGGAAGGAGAAAAACTGTTTTTT. It encodes CASSKGQGEGEKLFF.

The V and J genes are TRBV18 and TRBJ1-1, with D perhaps matching TRBD1 (5 bases). Germline-derived CDR1 and CDR2 are KGHSH and LQKENI. This CDR3 is built from 18 residues. V was clipped by 0 bases and J by 6 bases, with 23 bases between them. The CDR3 nucleotides read TGTGCCAGCTCACCACCGGGGGGTGTTGGTTCCGTAAGGTCTGAAGCTTTCTTT. This gives the protein CASSPPGGVGSVRSEAFF.

This clone was detected a few times. The V gene is TRBV6-8, the J gene TRBJ2-7, with D possibly being TRBD2 (6 bases). This CDR3 spans 12 amino acids. CDR1 is MNHGY and CDR2 is SAAAGT in the germline V gene. The V gene lost 5 bases and the J gene lost 13 bases, with 18 bases spanning the gap. The CDR3 nucleotides are TGTGCCAGCAGTACCCTCTCTAGCGCCATATACTTC. It is translated as CASSTLSSAIYF.

By its share, this clone is medium-sized. J is TRBJ2-7 and V is TRBV11-3, with 8 bases identical to TRBD1. V gave up 1 base and J gave up 3 bases; unmatched junction bases: 11. This CDR3 comprises 17 residues. CDR1 is SGHNT and CDR2 is YENEEA in the germline V gene. The CDR3 region is CASSLGGGDRRLYEQYF. The CDR3 DNA is TGTGCCAGCAGCTTAGGGGGCGGGGACAGGAGGCTCTACGAGCAGTACTTC.

This clone has just a few counts. The chain has TRBV19 and TRBJ2-5; D is tentatively TRBD1 or TRBD2 (6 bases each). Between the trimmed V and J ends, which lost 3 bases and 3 bases, there was a span of 14 bases. Germline V lookup: CDR1 LNHDA, CDR2 SQIVND (reference sequence). The CDR3 contains 15 residues. CDR3 sequence reads: CASSIGGGTEETQYF. The CDR3 DNA follows: TGTGCCAGTAGTATTGGAGGGGGGACGGAAGAGACCCAGTACTTC.

This clone showed up just a few times. The chain carries TRBV19 and TRBJ2-7; possibly TRBD2 for D (5 bases). V was pared by 3 bases and J by 4 bases, with 19 bases between. Germline loops: CDR1 LNHDA, CDR2 SQIVND (reference sequence). The CDR3 sequence is 16 residues long. CDR3 coding DNA: TGTGCCAGTAGTATTCTTCGAGGGAACGCGGGTTACGAGCAGTACTTC. Residues: CASSILRGNAGYEQYF.

This clone was counted many times. The CDR3 is CASSPGGREATDTQYF. The CDR3 DNA reads as TGTGCCAGCAGCCCGGGCGGGCGGGAGGCCACAGATACGCAGTATTTT. This rearrangement joins TRBV11-3 to TRBJ2-3; 8 nucleotides agree with TRBD2. From germline, CDR1 is SGHNT and CDR2 YENEEA. This CDR3 region has 16 residues. The V gene end was trimmed by 5 bases and the J gene end by 2 bases; junction bases not matched to a gene: 9. Looking up the rest from reference TRBV11-3 and TRBJ2-3 gives the full variable domain: EAGVVQSPRYKIIEKKQPVAFWCNPISGHNTLYWYLQNLGQGPELLIRYENEEAVDDSQLPKDRFSAERLKGVDSTLKIQPAELGDSAVYLCASSPGGREATDTQYFGPGTRLTVL.

This clone occurred a few times. The genes are TRBV9 and TRBJ2-1, with 9 bases matching TRBD2. Trimming cost V 4 bases and J 0 bases; bases outside gene matches: 8. The V gene's germline CDR1 is SGDLS and CDR2 YYNGEE. The CDR3 is made up of 17 amino acids. CDR3 protein: CASSLVGLASSYNEQFF. The CDR3 coding sequence is TGTGCCAGCAGCTTAGTGGGACTAGCAAGCTCCTACAATGAGCAGTTCTTC.

The chain recombines TRBV6-1 with TRBJ1-2; 10 bases line up with TRBD1. CDR1 and CDR2 from the germline V gene are MNHNS and SASEGT. The CDR3 spans 14 residues. J gave up 6 bases and V 1 base, and 2 bases lay outside the gene matches. The CDR3 nucleotides read TGTGCCAGCAGTGAAGGACAGGGGGCGGATGGCTACACCTTC. It yields the protein CASSEGQGADGYTF.